The 2 T cell receptor beta chains below were found in one sample sequenced in a study of Ad26.COV2.S vaccination and SARS-CoV-2 variants. The protocol was immunoSEQ multiplex PCR, while the TCRdb copy is restricted to in-frame clones and leaves out a portion. Of 440,000 or so clones listed, around 91% are singletons. Indicated treatment: about 20 received Ad26.COV2.S at low or high dose, single or two shots; about 5 received placebo; per-sample allocation not given. Sampling was done on day 63 after the first vaccine or placebo injection. Sequences were derived from peripheral blood, sampled in a trial of Ad26.COV2.S vaccine versus placebo. Every receptor here comes from a person aged 18-60 years who received the Ad26.COV2.S COVID-19 vaccine or a placebo.

This CDR3 is CASEGDSHNEQFF. In DNA form, the CDR3 reads TGTGCCAGCGAGGGGGATTCCCACAATGAGCAGTTCTTC. The chain has TRBV28 and TRBJ2-1, with D perhaps TRBD1 (6 bases). Trimming cost V 8 bases and J 5 bases, with 13 bases left between them. Germline V gene lookup returns CDR1 MDHEN and CDR2 SYDVKM. The CDR3 has 13 residues.

V is TRBV11-1 and J is TRBJ1-2; 9 nucleotides agree with TRBD1. V trimming: 5 bases; J trimming: 6 bases; junction bases outside the gene matches: 4. Germline V gives CDR1 SGHAT, CDR2 FQDESV (reference sequence). The CDR3 has 13 amino acids. CDR3 in amino acids: CASSLDRGNGYTF. CDR3 in DNA: TGTGCCAGCAGCCTAGACAGGGGGAATGGCTACACCTTC.